The present T cell receptor (beta chain) was sequenced within a study of cytomegalovirus exposure and HLA in healthy donors. General study points: Subsequent analysis of the 120 or so validation repertoires found a tendency for first-cohort TCR clusters to co-occur. Confirmation was obtained in vitro that a few CMV-associated chains are specific for CMV antigens.

The protocol was immunoSEQ multiplex PCR, while the TCRdb copy is restricted to in-frame clones and leaves out a portion. The sample has 100,000 to 150,000 clones, roughly 95% seen once. With respect to this clone: Its target is unknown.

Donors came from a validation cohort of 95 to 150 subjects, distinct from the first 666-subject cohort. Losses at the gene ends were 4 bases for V and 3 bases for J; bases not matched to a gene: 5. Germline CDR1 and CDR2: MNHEY and SVGAGI. This CDR3 region has 14 residues. Sequencing was done on a sample of PBMCs. This sequence originates from a man between 18 and 29 years old in good health and CMV-seronegative. The V call is TRBV6-5, the J call TRBJ2-7; 8 bases are shared with TRBD1. The CDR3 protein is CASSSGTGVYEQYF. CDR3 bases: TGTGCCAGCAGTTCCGGGACAGGTGTCTACGAGCAGTACTTC.